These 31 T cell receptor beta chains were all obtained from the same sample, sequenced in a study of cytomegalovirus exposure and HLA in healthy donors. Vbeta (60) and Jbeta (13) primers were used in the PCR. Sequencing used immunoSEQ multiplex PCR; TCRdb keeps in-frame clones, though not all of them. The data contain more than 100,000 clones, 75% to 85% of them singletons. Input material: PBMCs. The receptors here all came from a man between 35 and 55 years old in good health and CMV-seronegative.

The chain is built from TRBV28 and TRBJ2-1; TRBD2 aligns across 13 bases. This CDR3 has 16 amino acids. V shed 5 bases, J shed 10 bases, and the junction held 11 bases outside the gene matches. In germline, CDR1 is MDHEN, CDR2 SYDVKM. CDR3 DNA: TGTGCCAGCAGTCAGGGGGGGACTAGCGGGATAGGGGAGCAGTTCTTC. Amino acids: CASSQGGTSGIGEQFF.

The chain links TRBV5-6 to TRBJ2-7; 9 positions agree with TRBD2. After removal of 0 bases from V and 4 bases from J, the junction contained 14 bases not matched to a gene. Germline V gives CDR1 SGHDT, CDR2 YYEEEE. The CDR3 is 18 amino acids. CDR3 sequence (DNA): TGTGCCAGCAGCTTGGCGGGTGTATTAGCGGGAGAGCAGTACGAGCAGTACGTC. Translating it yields CASSLAGVLAGEQYEQYV.

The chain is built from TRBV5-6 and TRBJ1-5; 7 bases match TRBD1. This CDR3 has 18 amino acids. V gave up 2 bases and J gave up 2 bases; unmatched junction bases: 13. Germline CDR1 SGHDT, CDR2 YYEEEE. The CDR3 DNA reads TGTGCCAGCAGCTTACGACCAGGGGGGATTGCGGGCAATCAGCCCCAGCATTTT. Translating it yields CASSLRPGGIAGNQPQHF.

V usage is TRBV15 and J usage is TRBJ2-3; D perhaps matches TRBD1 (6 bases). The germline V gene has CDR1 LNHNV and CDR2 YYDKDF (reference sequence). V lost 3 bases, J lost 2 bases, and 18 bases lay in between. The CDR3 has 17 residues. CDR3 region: CATSRGSTGTPTDTQYF. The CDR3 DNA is TGTGCCACCAGCAGGGGTTCGACAGGCACCCCCACAGATACGCAGTATTTT.

Here the CDR3 DNA reads TGTGCCACCCCTACAGTGAACTACGAGCAGTACTTC. Translated, it gives CATPTVNYEQYF. This sequence joins TRBV6-1 and TRBJ2-7; D is uncertain. CDR3 size: 12 residues. V was cut by 10 bases and J by 3 bases, with 13 bases left in between. The germline V gene encodes CDR1 MNHNS and CDR2 SASEGT.

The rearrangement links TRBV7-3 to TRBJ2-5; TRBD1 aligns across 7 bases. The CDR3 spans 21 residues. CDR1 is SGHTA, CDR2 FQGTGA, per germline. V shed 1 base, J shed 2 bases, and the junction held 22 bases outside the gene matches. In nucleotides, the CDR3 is TGTGCCAGCAGCTTAAGAGGCCCTGGGGACAGCACTGCGTTACCACAAGAGACCCAGTACTTC. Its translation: CASSLRGPGDSTALPQETQYF.

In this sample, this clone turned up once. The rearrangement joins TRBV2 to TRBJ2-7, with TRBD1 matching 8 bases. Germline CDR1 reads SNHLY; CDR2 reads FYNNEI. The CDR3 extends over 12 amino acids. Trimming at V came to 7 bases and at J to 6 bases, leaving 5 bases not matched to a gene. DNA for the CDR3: TGTGCCAGCATAAGAGACAGGGGCGAGCAGTACTTC. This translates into CASIRDRGEQYF.

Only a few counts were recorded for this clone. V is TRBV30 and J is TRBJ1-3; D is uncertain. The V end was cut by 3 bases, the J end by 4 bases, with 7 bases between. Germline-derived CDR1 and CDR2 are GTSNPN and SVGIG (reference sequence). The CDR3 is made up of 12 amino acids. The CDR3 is CAWRRWGNTIYF. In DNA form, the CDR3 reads TGTGCCTGGAGACGGTGGGGAAACACCATATATTTT.

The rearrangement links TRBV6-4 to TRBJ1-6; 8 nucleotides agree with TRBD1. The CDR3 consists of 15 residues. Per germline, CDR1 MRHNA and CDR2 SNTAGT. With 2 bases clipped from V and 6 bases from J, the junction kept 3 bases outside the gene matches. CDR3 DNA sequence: TGTGCCAGCAGTGACCAGGGGGCGGGTAATTCACCCCTCCACTTT. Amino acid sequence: CASSDQGAGNSPLHF.

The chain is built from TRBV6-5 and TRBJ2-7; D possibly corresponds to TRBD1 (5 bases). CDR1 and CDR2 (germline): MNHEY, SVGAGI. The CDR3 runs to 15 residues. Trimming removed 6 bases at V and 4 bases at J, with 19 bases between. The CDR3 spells CASSSPLGVRYEQYV. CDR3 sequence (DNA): TGTGCCAGCAGCTCCCCCTTAGGGGTGAGGTACGAGCAGTACGTC.

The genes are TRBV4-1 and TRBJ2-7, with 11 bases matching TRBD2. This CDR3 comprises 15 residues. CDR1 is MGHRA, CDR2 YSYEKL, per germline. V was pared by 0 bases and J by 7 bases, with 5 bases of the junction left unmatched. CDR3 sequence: CASSQELAGVREQYF. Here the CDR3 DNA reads TGCGCCAGCAGCCAAGAACTAGCGGGAGTTCGGGAGCAGTACTTC.

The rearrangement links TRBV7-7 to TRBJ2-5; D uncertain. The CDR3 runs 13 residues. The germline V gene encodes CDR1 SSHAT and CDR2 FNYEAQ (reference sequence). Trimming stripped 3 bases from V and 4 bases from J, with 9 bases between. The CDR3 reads CASSFTALETQYF. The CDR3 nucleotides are TGTGCCAGCAGCTTTACAGCATTAGAGACCCAGTACTTC.

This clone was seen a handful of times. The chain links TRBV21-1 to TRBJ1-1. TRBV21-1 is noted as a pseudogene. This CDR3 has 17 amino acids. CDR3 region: CASSKKRSEGSGTEAFF. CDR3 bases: TGTGCCAGCAGCAAAAAACGGTCGGAGGGGTCGGGCACTGAAGCTTTCTTT.

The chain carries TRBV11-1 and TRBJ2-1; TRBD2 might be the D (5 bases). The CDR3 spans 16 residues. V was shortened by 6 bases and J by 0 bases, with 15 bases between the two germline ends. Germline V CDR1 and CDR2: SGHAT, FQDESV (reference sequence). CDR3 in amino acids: CASRPGSPSSYNEQFF. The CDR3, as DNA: TGTGCCAGCAGACCGGGGAGCCCGAGCTCCTACAATGAGCAGTTCTTC. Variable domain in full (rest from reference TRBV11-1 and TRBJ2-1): EAEVAQSPRYKITEKSQAVAFWCDPISGHATLYWYRQILGQGPELLVQFQDESVVDDSQLPKDRFSAERLKGVDSTLKIQPAELGDSAMYLCASRPGSPSSYNEQFFGPGTRLTVL.

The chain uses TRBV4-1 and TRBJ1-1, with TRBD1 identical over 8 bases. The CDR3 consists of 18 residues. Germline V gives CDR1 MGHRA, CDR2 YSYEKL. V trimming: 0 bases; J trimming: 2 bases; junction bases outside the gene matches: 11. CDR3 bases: TGCGCCAGCAGCCAAGACTGGACAGGGTCGATTGGTAACACTGAAGCTTTCTTT. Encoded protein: CASSQDWTGSIGNTEAFF.

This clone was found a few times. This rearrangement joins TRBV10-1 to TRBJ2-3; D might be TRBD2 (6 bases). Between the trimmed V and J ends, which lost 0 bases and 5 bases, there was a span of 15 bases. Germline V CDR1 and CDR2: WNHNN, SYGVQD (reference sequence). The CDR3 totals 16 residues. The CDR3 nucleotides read TGCGCCAGCAGTGAGTCGAGGGCTAGCGCGGGAGATACGCAGTATTTT. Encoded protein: CASSESRASAGDTQYF.

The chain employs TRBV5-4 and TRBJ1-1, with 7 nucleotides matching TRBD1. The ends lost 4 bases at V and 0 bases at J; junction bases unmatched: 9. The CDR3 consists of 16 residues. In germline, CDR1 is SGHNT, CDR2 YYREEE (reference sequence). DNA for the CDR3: TGTGCCAGCAGCCCTGAGGCACAGGGGATGAACACTGAAGCTTTCTTT. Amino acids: CASSPEAQGMNTEAFF.

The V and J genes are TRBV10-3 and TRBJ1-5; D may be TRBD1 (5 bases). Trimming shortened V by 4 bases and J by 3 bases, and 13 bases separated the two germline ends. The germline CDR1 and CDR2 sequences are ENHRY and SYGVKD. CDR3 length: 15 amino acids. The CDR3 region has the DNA TGTGCCATCAGTGTAGGACCACAGGACAATCAGCCCCAGCATTTT. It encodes CAISVGPQDNQPQHF.

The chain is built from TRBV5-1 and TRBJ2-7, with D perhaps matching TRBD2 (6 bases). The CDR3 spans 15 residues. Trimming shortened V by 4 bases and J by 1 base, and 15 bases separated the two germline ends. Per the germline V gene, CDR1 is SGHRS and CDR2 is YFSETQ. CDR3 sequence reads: CASSIGGTHSYEQYF. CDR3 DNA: TGCGCCAGCAGCATCGGAGGGACCCATTCCTACGAGCAGTACTTC.

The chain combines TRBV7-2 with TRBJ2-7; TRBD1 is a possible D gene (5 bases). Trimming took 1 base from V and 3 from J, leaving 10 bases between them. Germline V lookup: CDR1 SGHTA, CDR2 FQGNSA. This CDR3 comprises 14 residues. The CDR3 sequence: CASSLVSGFYEQYF. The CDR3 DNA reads TGTGCCAGCAGCTTAGTTTCAGGGTTCTACGAGCAGTACTTC. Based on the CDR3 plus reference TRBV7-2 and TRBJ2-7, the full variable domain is GAGVSQSPSNKVTEKGKDVELRCDPISGHTALYWYRQSLGQGLEFLIYFQGNSAPDKSGLPSDRFSAERTGGSVSTLTIQRTQQEDSAVYLCASSLVSGFYEQYFGPGTRLTVT.

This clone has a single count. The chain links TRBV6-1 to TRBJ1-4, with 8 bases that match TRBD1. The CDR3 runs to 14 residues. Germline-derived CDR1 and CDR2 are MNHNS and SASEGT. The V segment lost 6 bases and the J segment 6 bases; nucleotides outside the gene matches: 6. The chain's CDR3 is CASRTTGVDEKLFF. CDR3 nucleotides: TGTGCCAGCAGGACGACAGGGGTGGATGAAAAACTGTTTTTT.

CDR3 nucleotides: TGTGCCATCCGAGGGGGCTACAATGAGCAGTTCTTC. Translating gives CAIRGGYNEQFF. The chain uses TRBV6-1 and TRBJ2-1, with TRBD1 as a possible D gene (6 bases). The germline V gene encodes CDR1 MNHNS and CDR2 SASEGT. The CDR3 length is 12 residues. V lost 10 bases, J lost 3 bases, and 10 bases lay in between.

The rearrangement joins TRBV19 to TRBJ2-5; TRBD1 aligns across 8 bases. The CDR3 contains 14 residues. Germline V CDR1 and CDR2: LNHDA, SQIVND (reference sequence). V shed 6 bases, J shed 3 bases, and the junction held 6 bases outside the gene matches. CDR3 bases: TGTGCCAGTAGCCACGGGACAGGAGAAGAGACCCAGTACTTC. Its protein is CASSHGTGEETQYF. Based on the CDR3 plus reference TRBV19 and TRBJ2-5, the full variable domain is DGGITQSPKYLFRKEGQNVTLSCEQNLNHDAMYWYRQDPGQGLRLIYYSQIVNDFQKGDIAEGYSVSREKKESFPLTVTSAQKNPTAFYLCASSHGTGEETQYFGPGTRLLVL.

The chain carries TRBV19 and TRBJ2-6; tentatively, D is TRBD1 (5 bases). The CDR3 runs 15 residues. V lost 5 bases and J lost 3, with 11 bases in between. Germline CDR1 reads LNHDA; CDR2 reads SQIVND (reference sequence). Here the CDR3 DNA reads TGTGCCAGTAGTGCAGGGTACGGTGGGGCCAACGTCCTGACTTTC. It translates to CASSAGYGGANVLTF.

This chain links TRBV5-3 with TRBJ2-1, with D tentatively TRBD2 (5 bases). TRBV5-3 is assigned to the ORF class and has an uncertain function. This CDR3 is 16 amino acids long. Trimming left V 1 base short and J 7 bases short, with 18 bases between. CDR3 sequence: CARSLLALVPTNEQFF. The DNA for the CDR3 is TGTGCCAGAAGCTTGTTAGCGCTGGTCCCGACGAATGAGCAGTTCTTC.

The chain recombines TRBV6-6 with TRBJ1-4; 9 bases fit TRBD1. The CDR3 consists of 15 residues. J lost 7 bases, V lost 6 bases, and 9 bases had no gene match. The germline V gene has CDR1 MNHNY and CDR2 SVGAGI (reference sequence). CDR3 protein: CASRSTGGAGEKLFF. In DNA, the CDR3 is TGTGCCAGCAGGAGTACAGGGGGCGCGGGTGAAAAACTGTTTTTT.

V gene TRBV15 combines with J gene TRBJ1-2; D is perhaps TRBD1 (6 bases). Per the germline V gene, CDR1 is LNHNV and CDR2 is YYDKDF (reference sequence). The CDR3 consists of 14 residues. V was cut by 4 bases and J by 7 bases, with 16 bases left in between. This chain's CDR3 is CATSTLQGKSGYTF. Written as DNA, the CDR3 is TGTGCCACCAGCACCCTACAGGGTAAATCTGGCTACACCTTC.

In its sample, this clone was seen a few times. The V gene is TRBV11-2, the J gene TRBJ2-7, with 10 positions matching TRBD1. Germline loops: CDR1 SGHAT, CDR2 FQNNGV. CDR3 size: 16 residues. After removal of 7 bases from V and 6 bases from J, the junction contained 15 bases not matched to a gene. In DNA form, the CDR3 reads TGTGCCAGCACCCCCTCCACCGGGACAGGGGTCGGCGAGCAGTACTTC. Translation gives CASTPSTGTGVGEQYF.

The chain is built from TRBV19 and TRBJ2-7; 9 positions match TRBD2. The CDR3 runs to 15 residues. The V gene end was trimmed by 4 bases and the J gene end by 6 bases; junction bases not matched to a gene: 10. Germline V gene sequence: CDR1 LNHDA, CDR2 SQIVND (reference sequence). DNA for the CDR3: TGTGCCAGTAGTACTAGCGGGGCCCCCCTCCCCGAGCAGTACTTC. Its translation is CASSTSGAPLPEQYF.

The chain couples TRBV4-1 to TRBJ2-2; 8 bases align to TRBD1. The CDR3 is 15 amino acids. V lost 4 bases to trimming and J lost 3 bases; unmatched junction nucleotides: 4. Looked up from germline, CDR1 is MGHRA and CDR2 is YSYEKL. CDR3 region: CASSLRDRYTGELFF. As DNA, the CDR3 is TGCGCCAGCAGCCTCCGGGACAGGTACACCGGGGAGCTGTTTTTT.

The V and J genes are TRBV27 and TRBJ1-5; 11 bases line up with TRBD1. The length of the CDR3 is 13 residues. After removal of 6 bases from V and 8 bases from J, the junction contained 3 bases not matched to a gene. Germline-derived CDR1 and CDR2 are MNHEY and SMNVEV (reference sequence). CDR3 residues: CASRGQGAEPQHF. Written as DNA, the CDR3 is TGTGCCAGCAGAGGACAGGGGGCTGAGCCCCAGCATTTT.